Shown below are 20 T cell receptor beta chains from a single sample sequenced in a study of identical twins. MiXCR, applied by TCRdb to the 5' RACE reads, yields one record per CDR3 protein. The data contain just under 550,000 distinct CDR3 sequences, 15% of them seen just once; the ten biggest clones take up less than 0.5%. This same sample was also taken into another study, of yellow fever vaccine responses in identical twins.

The sequenced material came from CD4+ T cells sorted from blood. Source of these receptors: a woman under 30 in good health.

The chain uses TRBV5-1 and TRBJ2-3; TRBD2 is a possible D gene (5 bases). This CDR3 is 16 amino acids long. Trimming removed 4 bases from V and 7 bases from J, with 22 bases in between. Germline assignment: CDR1 SGHRS and CDR2 YFSETQ. CDR3 DNA: TGCGCCAGCAGCCCGGAGGCGGCGCGTGGTAGGAATACGCAGTATTTT. Translation gives CASSPEAARGRNTQYF.

This sequence joins TRBV7-2 and TRBJ2-1, with D perhaps matching TRBD1 (5 bases). The CDR3 totals 15 residues. Between the trimmed V and J ends, which lost 5 bases and 5 bases, there was a span of 16 bases. Germline V CDR1 and CDR2: SGHTA, FQGNSA. CDR3 DNA: TGTGCCAGCAGCCTTCAGATCTGGGGCAACAATGAGCAGTTCTTC. Amino acid sequence: CASSLQIWGNNEQFF.

The genes are TRBV20-1 and TRBJ2-5; D may be TRBD2 (5 bases). Germline values: CDR1 DFQATT, CDR2 SNEGSKA (reference sequence). With 3 bases removed from V and 0 bases from J, the gap between germline ends came to 20 bases. The CDR3 loop spans 17 amino acids. The CDR3: CSASGLIGGFYQETQYF. The CDR3 region has the DNA TGCAGTGCTAGTGGTCTTATCGGCGGGTTTTACCAAGAGACCCAGTACTTC.

The genes are TRBV3-1 and TRBJ1-6, with D unclear. V gave up 1 base and J gave up 13 bases, with 8 bases separating them. Germline lookup yields CDR1 LGHDT and CDR2 YNNKEL (reference sequence). This CDR3 region has 12 residues. The CDR3 DNA reads as TGTGCCAGCAGCCAAGGCGAGCCGCCCCTCCACTTT. It encodes CASSQGEPPLHF.

This chain links TRBV24-1 with TRBJ2-2, with TRBD1 matching 7 bases. CDR3 size: 15 residues. Germline V gives CDR1 KGHDR, CDR2 SFDVKD. With 3 bases clipped from V and 7 bases from J, the junction kept 7 bases outside the gene matches. CDR3 coding DNA: TGTGCCACCAGTGATCAAGACAGGGCTGGCGGGGAGCTGTTTTTT. This sequence encodes CATSDQDRAGGELFF.

This clonotype showed up many times. The chain uses TRBV20-1 and TRBJ2-1; 7 bases map to TRBD1. In germline, CDR1 is DFQATT, CDR2 SNEGSKA (reference sequence). CDR3 length: 13 residues. The V segment lost 4 bases and the J segment 6 bases; nucleotides outside the gene matches: 6. The CDR3 loop is CSATPGQPNEQFF. Written as DNA, the CDR3 is TGCAGTGCTACCCCGGGACAGCCCAATGAGCAGTTCTTC.

The J gene is TRBJ2-3, the V gene TRBV12-3 or TRBV12-4; unclear D gene. This CDR3 has 14 residues. The V gene lost 2 bases and the J gene lost 1 base, with 7 bases spanning the gap. The DNA for the CDR3 is TGTGCCAGCAGTTTATTGAGCGGCACAGATACGCAGTATTTT. This codes for CASSLLSGTDTQYF.

In this sample, this clonotype turned up a few times. The chain carries TRBV5-1 and TRBJ1-6; D remains unclear. V lost 0 bases, J lost 4 bases, and 8 bases lay in between. Germline V lookup: CDR1 SGHRS, CDR2 YFSETQ. The length of the CDR3 is 15 residues. For the CDR3, the DNA is TGCGCCAGCAGCTTGGATGGCGGTTATAATTCACCCCTCCACTTT. It yields the protein CASSLDGGYNSPLHF.

This clonotype showed up just a few times. The V gene is TRBV18, the J gene TRBJ2-1; 9 positions agree with TRBD2. V gave up 4 bases and J gave up 0 bases; unmatched junction bases: 10. This CDR3 is 18 amino acids long. Germline lookup yields CDR1 KGHSH and CDR2 LQKENI. The CDR3, as DNA: TGTGCCAGCTCACTGTTCCTCAGTAGCGGGAGCTCCTACAATGAGCAGTTCTTC. The encoded protein is CASSLFLSSGSSYNEQFF.

V is TRBV18 and J is TRBJ2-7; 9 bases are a match to TRBD2. CDR1 is KGHSH, CDR2 LQKENI, per germline. V shed 3 bases, J shed 4 bases, and the junction held 13 bases outside the gene matches. The CDR3 totals 17 residues. The DNA for the CDR3 is TGTGCCAGCTCACCGAACTTCTCGGGCGGGAGGGGTTACGAGCAGTACTTC. Its protein is CASSPNFSGGRGYEQYF.

In its sample, this clonotype was seen a few times. The rearrangement joins TRBV16 to TRBJ2-7; D call uncertain. Germline V gives CDR1 KGHSY, CDR2 FQNENV. The ends were cut back, 2 bases at V and 3 bases at J, with 8 bases in the middle. This CDR3 has 13 residues. CDR3 region: CASSQIRDYEQYF. The CDR3 bases are TGTGCCAGCAGCCAAATCAGAGACTACGAGCAGTACTTC.

This clonotype turned up a few times. This chain links TRBV3-1 with TRBJ2-7; 9 nucleotides match TRBD1. Germline V CDR1 and CDR2: LGHDT, YNNKEL (reference sequence). The CDR3 extends over 16 amino acids. J gave up 2 bases and V 2 bases, and 7 bases lay outside the gene matches. The CDR3 nucleotides read TGTGCCAGCAGCCAACTCACCGGGACAGGGACCTACGAGCAGTACTTC. Protein product: CASSQLTGTGTYEQYF.

The sample holds many counts of this clonotype. V is TRBV12-3 or TRBV12-4 and J is TRBJ1-6; D not certain. The CDR3 sequence is 13 residues long. The V and J ends lost 3 bases and 9 bases respectively, with 9 bases between them. CDR3 sequence reads: CASSFQVGSPLHF. CDR3 nucleotides: TGTGCCAGCAGTTTCCAAGTAGGTTCACCCCTCCACTTT.

This clonotype was seen more than once but under ten times. This CDR3 is CASSLEGDNQPQHF. The CDR3 nucleotides read TGTGCCAGCAGTTTGGAAGGCGACAATCAGCCCCAGCATTTT. This chain joins TRBV12-3 or TRBV12-4 and TRBJ1-5; no clear D gene. CDR3 size: 14 residues. V was shortened by 3 bases and J by 3 bases, with 9 bases between the two germline ends.

There are many counts of this clonotype. V usage is TRBV5-1 and J usage is TRBJ1-2, with D perhaps TRBD1 (6 bases). V lost 4 bases and J lost 0, with 10 bases in between. Germline lookup yields CDR1 SGHRS and CDR2 YFSETQ. CDR3 length: 14 amino acids. The CDR3 DNA reads as TGCGCCAGCAGCACCGGGACATCTAACTATGGCTACACCTTC. It yields the protein CASSTGTSNYGYTF.

The V gene is TRBV7-9, the J gene TRBJ2-3; 7 positions agree with TRBD2. Germline CDR1 is SEHNR and CDR2 is FQNEAQ (reference sequence). Trimming removed 2 bases from V and 6 bases from J; junction bases left unmatched: 11. The CDR3 sequence is 16 residues long. DNA of the CDR3: TGTGCCAGCAGCTTAAGTTCCCTAGCGGAAACCGATACGCAGTATTTT. It yields the protein CASSLSSLAETDTQYF.

This clonotype was counted at least ten times. J is TRBJ1-5 and V is TRBV12-3 or TRBV12-4; TRBD1 agrees at 7 bases. The CDR3 spans 14 residues. Losses at the gene ends were 5 bases for V and 2 bases for J; bases not matched to a gene: 3. The CDR3 here is CASSNTGGNQPQHF. The CDR3 DNA is TGTGCCAGCAGTAACACAGGGGGCAATCAGCCCCAGCATTTT.

CDR3 coding DNA: TGTGCCAGCCCTACTAGCGGAAATTACAATGAGCAGTTCTTC. Its protein product is CASPTSGNYNEQFF. This sequence joins TRBV10-3 and TRBJ2-1, with 8 positions matching TRBD2. CDR1 is ENHRY, CDR2 SYGVKD, per germline. The V gene end was trimmed by 10 bases and the J gene end by 4 bases; junction bases not matched to a gene: 9. This CDR3 contains 14 residues.

CDR3 in amino acids: CASRRGTAKETQYF. CDR3 DNA sequence: TGTGCCAGCAGGCGCGGGACCGCCAAAGAGACCCAGTACTTC. V gene TRBV7-2 combines with J gene TRBJ2-5; D might be TRBD2 (6 bases). Trimming removed 6 bases at V and 3 bases at J, with 14 bases between. Germline V gene data show CDR1 as SGHTA and CDR2 as FQGNSA. The CDR3 has 14 residues.

This chain joins TRBV6-6 and TRBJ2-7; no clear D gene. V lost 5 bases and J 6 bases, leaving 8 bases between the germline ends. The V gene's germline CDR1 is MNHNY and CDR2 SVGAGI (reference sequence). The CDR3 is 11 residues long. The CDR3 loop is CASSTLSEQYF. The CDR3 nucleotides are TGTGCCAGCAGTACCCTCAGCGAGCAGTACTTC.